Below are 23 T cell receptor beta chains sequenced from a single sample in a study of shared clonotypes between healthy human individuals. Sequencing used immunoSEQ multiplex PCR; TCRdb keeps in-frame clones, though not all of them. The sample contains about 490,000 clones, 81% of which appear only once. The sequencing sample was made of PBMCs. The receptors were sampled from a woman between 35 and 50 years old in good health. Some clones in this sample may be carry-over from other donors' samples.

This sequence joins TRBV12-5 and TRBJ2-3, with a weak D call TRBD2 (5 bases). In germline, CDR1 is LGHNT, CDR2 FRNRAP. The CDR3 covers 11 residues. Trimming removed 4 bases from V and 10 bases from J, with 9 bases in between. In DNA form, the CDR3 reads TGTGCTAGTGGTTGGGAGCGGCCGCAGTATTTT. This codes for CASGWERPQYF.

The chain couples TRBV7-3 to TRBJ2-1; TRBD2 matches 7 bases. The CDR3 sequence is 14 residues long. With 1 base clipped from V and 8 bases from J, the junction kept 5 bases outside the gene matches. Germline loops: CDR1 SGHTA, CDR2 FQGTGA. CDR3: CASSLRHRGDEQFF. Here the CDR3 DNA reads TGTGCCAGCAGCTTAAGACACCGGGGGGATGAGCAGTTCTTC.

Concerning this clone: With only one base between it and a far larger clone, this is likely a read error. The same CDR3 arises from other DNA sequences in this sample as well. The V call is TRBV5-1, the J call TRBJ2-5, with D maybe TRBD1 (6 bases). The CDR3 runs to 16 residues. The ends were cut back, 0 bases at V and 1 base at J, with 13 bases in the middle. The germline V gene encodes CDR1 SGHRS and CDR2 YFSETQ. The CDR3 is CASSLDVTGIQETQYF. Here the CDR3 DNA reads TGCGCCAGCAGCTTGGACGTAACAGGGATCCAAGAGACCCAGTACTTC. Variable domain in full (rest from reference TRBV5-1 and TRBJ2-5): KAGVTQTPRYLIKTRGQQVTLSCSPISGHRSVSWYQQTPGQGLQFLFEYFSETQRNKGNFPGRFSGRQFSNSRSEMNVSTLELGDSALYLCASSLDVTGIQETQYFGPGTRLLVL.

As regards this clone: Other DNA sequences of this sample code for an identical CDR3. The V gene is TRBV30, the J gene TRBJ1-2; perhaps TRBD1 as D (6 bases). V was trimmed by 2 bases and J by 8 bases, leaving 18 bases between them. This CDR3 region has 14 residues. Germline V gene sequence: CDR1 GTSNPN, CDR2 SVGIG (reference sequence). In DNA form, the CDR3 reads TGTGCCTGGAGTATAACCCGGACAGCGCAGGGCTACACCTTC. Translating gives CAWSITRTAQGYTF.

Comments on this clone: In the same sample, other DNA sequences code for this CDR3. The J gene is TRBJ2-3, the V gene TRBV6-4, with no clear D. Germline-derived CDR1 and CDR2 are MRHNA and SNTAGT. The CDR3 contains 15 residues. V was shortened by 0 bases and J by 2 bases, with 9 bases between the two germline ends. This chain's CDR3 is CASSDSIGSTDTQYF. The DNA for the CDR3 is TGTGCCAGCAGTGACTCGATTGGTTCCACAGATACGCAGTATTTT.

The V gene is TRBV5-4, the J gene TRBJ2-7; D assignment may be TRBD1 or TRBD2 (5 bases each). With 8 bases removed from V and 4 bases from J, the gap between germline ends came to 19 bases. This CDR3 spans 14 amino acids. In germline, CDR1 is SGHNT, CDR2 YYREEE (reference sequence). The CDR3 nucleotides read TGTGCCAGTAGCATGGGTAGCAGGGAGTACGAGCAGTACTTC. Translation: CASSMGSREYEQYF.

This clone occurred many times. The same CDR3 also results from other DNA sequences found in this sample. The chain uses TRBV28 and TRBJ2-2; D is unresolved. V dropped 7 bases and J dropped 5 bases, with 11 bases sitting between them. CDR3 length: 13 residues. Germline V lookup: CDR1 MDHEN, CDR2 SYDVKM. CDR3 bases: TGTGCCAGCACCCATAGTATGACCGGGGAGCTGTTTTTT. This sequence encodes CASTHSMTGELFF.

This clone was observed once. V gene TRBV18 combines with J gene TRBJ2-5; D perhaps matches TRBD2 (5 bases). In germline, CDR1 is KGHSH, CDR2 LQKENI. The CDR3 loop spans 15 amino acids. Trimming shortened V by 0 bases and J by 2 bases, and 10 bases separated the two germline ends. Here the CDR3 reads CASSPPRAVQETQYF. The CDR3 bases are TGTGCCAGCTCACCACCGCGGGCGGTACAAGAGACCCAGTACTTC.

This chain connects TRBV7-2 to TRBJ1-1, with 7 bases that match TRBD1. Germline V lookup: CDR1 SGHTA, CDR2 FQGNSA. CDR3 length: 14 amino acids. V gave up 2 bases and J gave up 8 bases; unmatched junction bases: 8. DNA for the CDR3: TGTGCCAGCAGCTTACCGGACAGGATAAGGGAAGCTTTCTTT. Translation: CASSLPDRIREAFF.

V usage is TRBV5-4 and J usage is TRBJ2-2; D ambiguous. CDR1 is SGHNT, CDR2 YYREEE, per germline (reference sequence). V was pared by 3 bases and J by 0 bases, with 9 bases between. CDR3 length: 15 amino acids. CDR3 region: CASSSEVANTGELFF. The CDR3 coding sequence is TGTGCCAGCAGCTCGGAAGTCGCGAACACCGGGGAGCTGTTTTTT.

The V call is TRBV11-2, the J call TRBJ2-2, with D hard to call. The CDR3 has 14 residues. Deletions cut 1 base from V and 7 bases from J, with 10 bases between. Germline V gives CDR1 SGHAT, CDR2 FQNNGV. The CDR3 DNA reads as TGTGCCAGCAGCTTAGTATTAGTGTTCGGGGAGCTGTTTTTT. This translates into CASSLVLVFGELFF.

Remarks on this clone: This likely came from a read error, as a far larger clone is one base away. This chain connects TRBV7-2 to TRBJ1-1; 7 bases fit TRBD1. This CDR3 has 13 residues. Germline V CDR1 and CDR2: SGHTA, FQGNSA. The CDR3 DNA reads as TGTGCCGGCAGCCCAGGGGGAGTGGCTGAAGCTTTCTTT. Translation gives CAGSPGGVAEAFF.

The rearrangement links TRBV18 to TRBJ2-2; D remains unclear. The CDR3 contains 13 residues. The germline CDR1 and CDR2 sequences are KGHSH and LQKENI. Trimming took 5 bases from V and 2 from J, leaving 6 bases between them. The CDR3 region is CASSTINTGELFF. The CDR3 region has the DNA TGTGCCAGCTCAACAATTAACACCGGGGAGCTGTTTTTT.

With regard to this clone: Within the sample, other DNA sequences also encode this same CDR3. The chain links TRBV11-3 to TRBJ2-1; the D is unclear. V lost 1 base and J lost 2, with 6 bases in between. The CDR3 covers 14 residues. Germline V gives CDR1 SGHNT, CDR2 YENEEA. This CDR3 is CASSLGVAYNEQFF. CDR3 coding DNA: TGTGCCAGCAGCTTAGGGGTAGCCTACAATGAGCAGTTCTTC.

In regard to this clone: This likely stems from a read error, as it lies one base from a far larger clone. Other nucleotide sequences in the sample specify the same CDR3. CDR3 in DNA: TGTGCCAGCAGCAGAGGGGGGGAAAAACTGTTTTTT. This gives the protein CASSRGGEKLFF. The chain employs TRBV9 and TRBJ1-4; perhaps TRBD1 as D (6 bases). There are 12 residues in the CDR3. V lost 4 bases and J 8 bases, leaving 9 bases between the germline ends. The germline CDR1 and CDR2 sequences are SGDLS and YYNGEE.

By sample fraction, this clone is medium-sized (0.01 to 0.1%). The same CDR3 can be traced to other DNA sequences in this sample. This chain connects TRBV4-3 to TRBJ2-1, with a weak D call TRBD2 (6 bases). Germline CDR1 LGHNA, CDR2 YSLEER. The CDR3 is made up of 15 amino acids. Trimming took 1 base from V and 3 from J, leaving 10 bases between them. The CDR3 loop is CASSQVRGNYNEQFF. CDR3 coding DNA: TGCGCCAGCAGCCAAGTACGGGGGAACTACAATGAGCAGTTCTTC.

As for this clone: A read error is the likely source, as a far larger clone sits one nucleotide away. The chain couples TRBV7-8 to TRBJ2-7; D is unclear. The CDR3 contains 12 residues. Trimming took 5 bases from V and 5 from J, leaving 10 bases between them. CDR1 SGHVS and CDR2 FQNEAQ come from the germline V gene. CDR3 sequence: CASSPYGDEQYF. The CDR3 DNA sequence: TGTGCCAGCAGCCCCTATGGGGACGAGCAGTACTTC.

This clone was detected a few times. The rearrangement links TRBV28 to TRBJ2-3; D not resolved. V lost 3 bases, J lost 1 base, and 11 bases lay in between. Germline V gene lookup returns CDR1 MDHEN and CDR2 SYDVKM. The CDR3 is 15 amino acids. CDR3: CASSLEPTGTDTQYF. The CDR3 DNA is TGTGCCAGCAGTTTGGAACCTACGGGCACAGATACGCAGTATTTT.

V usage is TRBV15 and J usage is TRBJ2-7, with TRBD2 matching over 14 bases. V shed 1 base and J 6 bases; nucleotides not matched to a gene: 5. In germline, CDR1 is LNHNV, CDR2 YYDKDF (reference sequence). The CDR3 is 16 residues long. The CDR3 DNA is TGTGCCACCAGCAGAGGGGGACTAGCGGGAGTTAGCGAGCAGTACTTC. Amino acid sequence: CATSRGGLAGVSEQYF.

The chain carries TRBV10-3 and TRBJ1-4; 11 nucleotides align to TRBD1. With V trimmed by 6 bases and J by 6 bases, 0 bases remained unmatched. Germline values: CDR1 ENHRY, CDR2 SYGVKD. This CDR3 comprises 13 residues. As DNA, the CDR3 is TGTGCCATCAGGGGACAGGGGGATGAAAAACTGTTTTTT. It specifies CAIRGQGDEKLFF.

In regard to this clone: Different DNA sequences within this sample yield the same CDR3. The chain is built from TRBV27 and TRBJ2-5; D ambiguous. Looked up from germline, CDR1 is MNHEY and CDR2 is SMNVEV (reference sequence). V shed 5 bases and J shed 5 bases, with 9 bases lying between them. This CDR3 is built from 12 residues. This chain's CDR3 is CASSPLGETQYF. CDR3 sequence (DNA): TGTGCCAGCAGTCCCCTGGGGGAGACCCAGTACTTC.

The chain uses TRBV6-1 and TRBJ2-2, with 13 bases fitting TRBD2. V gave up 7 bases and J gave up 6 bases; unmatched junction bases: 5. The CDR3 has 15 amino acids. From germline, CDR1 is MNHNS and CDR2 SASEGT. DNA of the CDR3: TGTGCCAGCACCAAGACTAGCGGGGGGTCCGGGGAGCTGTTTTTT. As protein: CASTKTSGGSGELFF.

The chain joins TRBV19 to TRBJ1-4, with 7 bases fitting TRBD1. The germline CDR1 and CDR2 sequences are LNHDA and SQIVND (reference sequence). This CDR3 region has 16 residues. V lost 5 bases, J lost 4 bases, and 10 bases stayed unmatched. This CDR3 is CASSAAWGQFNEKLFF. DNA of the CDR3: TGTGCCAGTAGTGCCGCATGGGGACAGTTTAATGAAAAACTGTTTTTT.